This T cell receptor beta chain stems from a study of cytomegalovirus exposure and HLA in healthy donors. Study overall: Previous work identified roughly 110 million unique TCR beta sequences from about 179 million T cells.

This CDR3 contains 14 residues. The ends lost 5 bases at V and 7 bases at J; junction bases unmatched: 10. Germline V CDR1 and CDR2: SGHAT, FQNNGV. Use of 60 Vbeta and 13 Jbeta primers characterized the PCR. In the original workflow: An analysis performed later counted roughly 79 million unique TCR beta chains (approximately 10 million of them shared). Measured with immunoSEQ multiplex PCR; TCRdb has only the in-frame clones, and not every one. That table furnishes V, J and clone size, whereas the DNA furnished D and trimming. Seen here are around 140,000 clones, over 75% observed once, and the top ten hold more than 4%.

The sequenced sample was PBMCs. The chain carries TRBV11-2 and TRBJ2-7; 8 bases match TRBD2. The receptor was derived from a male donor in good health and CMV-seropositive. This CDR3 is CASSTYIGGGEQYF. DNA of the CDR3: TGTGCCAGCAGCACTTATATTGGCGGGGGGGAGCAGTACTTC.